The 22 T cell receptor beta chains below come from one sample, sequenced in a study of T cell responses to AZD1222 COVID-19 vaccine (dated by TCRdb to the early 2020s). Libraries were made using the immunoSEQ multiplex PCR assay. This immuneACCESS table, as held by TCRdb, lists in-frame sequences with V and J called but not all clones. Of the missing ones, under half trace to an unresolved V gene in checked studies; the others have no known cause. The sample table shows 110,000 to 150,000 clones, and about 92% are seen once. The ten top clones hold around 10% of the sample. The sample's time point label is to be understood as: sample from adult after SARS-CoV-2 infection, after symptom onset. The input for sequencing was peripheral blood, taken after recovery from COVID-19. All receptors derive from an adult who had recovered from COVID-19.

The chain recombines TRBV19 with TRBJ1-1, with 7 bases that match TRBD1. The CDR3 runs to 16 residues. In germline, CDR1 is LNHDA, CDR2 SQIVND (reference sequence). Trimming cost V 4 bases and J 0 bases; bases outside gene matches: 8. CDR3 protein: CASSRRTGQMNTEAFF. The DNA for the CDR3 is TGTGCCAGTAGTAGACGCACGGGACAGATGAACACTGAAGCTTTCTTT.

V and J are TRBV28 and TRBJ1-2; D remains ambiguous. Looked up from germline, CDR1 is MDHEN and CDR2 is SYDVKM. The V gene lost 3 bases and the J gene lost 8 bases, with 16 bases spanning the gap. The CDR3 covers 14 residues. CDR3 in DNA: TGTGCCAGCAGTTTTCAGGCGGGCGGTTCGGGCTACACCTTC. It encodes CASSFQAGGSGYTF.

This chain links TRBV28 with TRBJ2-7; TRBD2 agrees at 8 bases. The germline gives CDR1 MDHEN, CDR2 SYDVKM. The CDR3 sequence is 13 residues long. The V gene end was trimmed by 3 bases and the J gene end by 6 bases; junction bases not matched to a gene: 4. CDR3 sequence (DNA): TGTGCCAGCAGTTTCATCCTAGCGGGCGAGCAGTACTTC. It is translated as CASSFILAGEQYF.

This clone was seen a single time. For the CDR3, the DNA is TGTGCCACCAGCCTCGTACGGGGGCTCTACAATGAGCAGTTCTTC. It specifies CATSLVRGLYNEQFF. This chain connects TRBV15 to TRBJ2-1; D may correspond to TRBD1 or TRBD2 (6 bases each). The germline V and J ends were trimmed by 5 bases and 3 bases, with 14 bases remaining between them. The germline V gene has CDR1 LNHNV and CDR2 YYDKDF (reference sequence). The CDR3 loop spans 15 amino acids.

CDR3: CASRTPTGGTEAFF. The CDR3 DNA is TGTGCCAGCAGAACACCGACAGGGGGCACTGAAGCTTTCTTT. The genes are TRBV28 and TRBJ1-1; TRBD1 agrees at 9 bases. The germline gives CDR1 MDHEN, CDR2 SYDVKM. The CDR3 runs to 14 residues. J gave up 4 bases and V 6 bases, and 6 bases lay outside the gene matches.

The chain employs TRBV30 and TRBJ1-3, with a weak D call TRBD1 (6 bases). Germline lookup yields CDR1 GTSNPN and CDR2 SVGIG (reference sequence). The CDR3 contains 12 residues. Trimming removed 3 bases at V and 6 bases at J, with 9 bases between. CDR3 DNA sequence: TGTGCCTGGAGACAGGGCAAAAACACCATATATTTT. It codes for CAWRQGKNTIYF.

CDR3 region: CASGNNRGSPLHF. The CDR3 DNA sequence: TGTGCCAGCGGCAACAACCGGGGTTCACCCCTCCACTTT. The rearrangement links TRBV6-5 to TRBJ1-6, with unresolved D. This CDR3 has 13 amino acids. CDR1 is MNHEY and CDR2 is SVGAGI in the germline V gene. Trimming removed 8 bases at V and 9 bases at J, with 14 bases between.

This chain links TRBV18 with TRBJ1-1; D possibly corresponds to TRBD1 (5 bases). V dropped 5 bases and J dropped 0 bases, with 10 bases sitting between them. This CDR3 comprises 14 residues. Germline V gene data show CDR1 as KGHSH and CDR2 as LQKENI. This CDR3 is CASSRDALNTEAFF. Written as DNA, the CDR3 is TGTGCCAGCTCAAGGGACGCCTTGAACACTGAAGCTTTCTTT.

The chain carries TRBV19 and TRBJ1-2, with 7 bases lining up with TRBD1. From germline, CDR1 is LNHDA and CDR2 SQIVND (reference sequence). The CDR3 is made up of 14 amino acids. J was trimmed by 2 bases and V by 8 bases; bases with no gene match: 8. The chain's CDR3 is CASGAGTENYGYTF. Here the CDR3 DNA reads TGTGCCAGTGGCGCTGGGACAGAGAACTATGGCTACACCTTC.

The chain combines TRBV6-5 with TRBJ1-1; 7 positions agree with TRBD1. This CDR3 comprises 16 residues. The V segment lost 4 bases and the J segment 2 bases; nucleotides outside the gene matches: 10. The germline gives CDR1 MNHEY, CDR2 SVGAGI. CDR3 nucleotide sequence: TGTGCCAGCAGTTTATTGAGGGGGCAGGGAAACACTGAAGCTTTCTTT. It codes for CASSLLRGQGNTEAFF.

The CDR3 sequence: CATSRGTLMNTEAFF. DNA for the CDR3: TGTGCCACCAGCAGAGGGACACTCATGAACACTGAAGCTTTCTTT. V is TRBV15 and J is TRBJ1-1, with D possibly matching TRBD1 (5 bases). Germline V gene data show CDR1 as LNHNV and CDR2 as YYDKDF (reference sequence). The V end lost 1 base, the J end lost 0 bases, and 9 bases lay between the germline ends. The CDR3 loop spans 15 amino acids.

The J gene is TRBJ2-5, the V gene TRBV2, with 8 bases lining up with TRBD2. Trimming at V came to 2 bases and at J to 6 bases, leaving 14 bases not matched to a gene. This CDR3 region has 17 residues. The V gene's germline CDR1 is SNHLY and CDR2 FYNNEI. CDR3 in amino acids: CASSETQVSGSTKTQYF. The CDR3, as DNA: TGTGCCAGCAGTGAAACACAGGTCAGCGGGAGTACTAAGACCCAGTACTTC. Together with reference TRBV2 and TRBJ2-5, the CDR3 gives the full variable domain: EPEVTQTPSHQVTQMGQEVILRCVPISNHLYFYWYRQILGQKVEFLVSFYNNEISEKSEIFDDQFSVERPDGSNFTLKIRSTKLEDSAMYFCASSETQVSGSTKTQYFGPGTRLLVL.

The chain is built from TRBV19 and TRBJ1-5; 11 nucleotides line up with TRBD1. CDR1 LNHDA and CDR2 SQIVND come from the germline V gene (reference sequence). V dropped 6 bases and J dropped 3; count of bases not matched to a gene: 4. The CDR3 runs 15 residues. This chain's CDR3 is CASRKGQGVNQPQHF. The DNA of the CDR3 is TGTGCCAGTAGAAAGGGACAGGGGGTCAATCAGCCCCAGCATTTT.

This chain connects TRBV2 to TRBJ2-1; D is possibly TRBD1 (5 bases). The V end lost 0 bases, the J end lost 9 bases, and 9 bases lay between the germline ends. The length of the CDR3 is 13 residues. Germline V gene data show CDR1 as SNHLY and CDR2 as FYNNEI. The CDR3 region has the DNA TGTGCCAGCAGTGAAGCAGGAAGGGGTGAGCAGTTCTTC. Its protein product is CASSEAGRGEQFF.

This clone was seen a single time. The chain joins TRBV5-1 to TRBJ2-7; 7 nucleotides align to TRBD1. The V gene's germline CDR1 is SGHRS and CDR2 YFSETQ. V lost 2 bases and J lost 5; bases outside the gene matches: 10. The CDR3 loop spans 15 amino acids. CDR3 DNA sequence: TGCGCCAGCAGCTTCGACGGGACAGTTTCCCACGAGCAGTACTTC. Amino acid sequence: CASSFDGTVSHEQYF.

This clone was recorded only once. V usage is TRBV4-2 and J usage is TRBJ2-6, with D perhaps TRBD2 (5 bases). The length of the CDR3 is 17 residues. Trimming cost V 6 bases and J 0 bases, with 15 bases left between them. Germline CDR1 and CDR2: LGHNA and YNFKEQ. CDR3 sequence (DNA): TGTGCCAGCAGGACGGACGACGGGGTCTCTGGGGCCAACGTCCTGACTTTC. Translation gives CASRTDDGVSGANVLTF.

The rearrangement joins TRBV9 to TRBJ1-1; perhaps TRBD1 as D (5 bases). This CDR3 is built from 14 residues. V lost 0 bases and J lost 1, with 7 bases in between. Germline assignment: CDR1 SGDLS and CDR2 YYNGEE. CDR3 coding DNA: TGTGCCAGCAGCGTAGATGGGGGGAACACTGAAGCTTTCTTT. Encoded protein: CASSVDGGNTEAFF.

The chain employs TRBV20-1 and TRBJ1-4, with TRBD1 matching 10 bases. Germline lookup yields CDR1 DFQATT and CDR2 SNEGSKA (reference sequence). The CDR3 is 10 residues long. CDR3 loop: CSAEGQGKFF. The CDR3 bases are TGCAGCGCCGAGGGACAGGGGAAATTTTTT.

The chain employs TRBV15 and TRBJ1-6, with TRBD1 matching 9 bases. With V trimmed by 0 bases and J by 7 bases, 4 bases remained unmatched. This CDR3 is built from 16 residues. Germline-derived CDR1 and CDR2 are LNHNV and YYDKDF (reference sequence). This CDR3 is CATSRDTGGFNSPLHF. The CDR3 DNA is TGTGCCACCAGCAGAGATACAGGGGGCTTCAATTCACCCCTCCACTTT.

The chain carries TRBV5-1 and TRBJ2-2, with TRBD1 matching 9 bases. Germline V gives CDR1 SGHRS, CDR2 YFSETQ. This CDR3 is 15 amino acids long. The ends lost 5 bases at V and 5 bases at J; junction bases unmatched: 7. CDR3 nucleotide sequence: TGCGCCAGCAGAACCGGACAGGGGAGTACCGGGGAGCTGTTTTTT. This codes for CASRTGQGSTGELFF.

The chain employs TRBV19 and TRBJ2-2, with a possible D match to TRBD2 (5 bases). V gave up 4 bases and J gave up 7 bases, with 19 bases separating them. Germline values: CDR1 LNHDA, CDR2 SQIVND (reference sequence). This CDR3 comprises 16 residues. CDR3 region: CASSKRELEVYGELFF. DNA for the CDR3: TGTGCCAGTAGTAAGAGGGAACTTGAGGTCTACGGGGAGCTGTTTTTT.

This clone was found once. The chain joins TRBV11-3 to TRBJ2-6; 7 bases fit TRBD1. The CDR3 sequence is 17 residues long. Unmatched junction bases numbered 4, after V lost 1 base and J lost 1 base. Germline V lookup: CDR1 SGHNT, CDR2 YENEEA. CDR3 region: CASSLGQGRSGANVLTF. CDR3 DNA sequence: TGTGCCAGCAGCTTAGGACAGGGACGATCTGGGGCCAACGTCCTGACTTTC.